This TCR beta chain emerged from a study of Tregs in tolerant kidney transplant recipients. Concerning this clone itself: The antigen remains undetermined.

The junction had 10 bases not matched to a gene; V was cut back by 4 bases and J by 8 bases. Germline CDR1 and CDR2: GTSNPN and SVGIG (reference sequence). CDR3 length: 15 amino acids. General observations from the study: The most relevant donor-specific Treg TCRbeta repertoire apparently came from expansion with activated donor B cells. Few patients were studied, so findings need validation in larger groups. Donor-specific Treg expansion exceeded global Treg expansion in tolerant patients, suggesting antigen drive.

Profiling relied on immunoSEQ multiplex PCR, and the TCRdb table lists in-frame clones only, not all of them. In the table there are tens of thousands of clones, approximately 91% of which are singletons. Sequenced here: CD4+ T cells from blood, sampled before the transplant. The sequence was obtained from a human donor who received a combined kidney and bone marrow transplant. The chain joins TRBV30 to TRBJ2-1; TRBD2 aligns across 11 bases. In DNA form, the CDR3 reads TGTGCCTGGACCAAAGGACTAGCGGGTTCCGATGAGCAGTTCTTC. The encoded protein is CAWTKGLAGSDEQFF.